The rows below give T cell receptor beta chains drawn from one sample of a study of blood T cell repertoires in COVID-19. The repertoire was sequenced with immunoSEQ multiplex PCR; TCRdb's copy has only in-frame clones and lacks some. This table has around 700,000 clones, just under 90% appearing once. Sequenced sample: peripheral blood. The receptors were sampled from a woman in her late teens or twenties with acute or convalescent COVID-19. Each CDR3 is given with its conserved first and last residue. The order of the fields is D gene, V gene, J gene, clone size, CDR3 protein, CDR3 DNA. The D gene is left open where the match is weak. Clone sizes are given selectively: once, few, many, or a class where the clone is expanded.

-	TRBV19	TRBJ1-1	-	CASSIVRGLNTEAFF	TGTGCCAGTAGTATAGTTAGAGGTTTAAACACTGAAGCTTTCTTT
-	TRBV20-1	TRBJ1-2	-	CSARDSSGTF	TGCAGTGCTAGAGATTCGTCGGGCACCTTC
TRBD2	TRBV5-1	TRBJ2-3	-	CASSLELAGGPGDTQYF	TGCGCCAGCAGCTTGGAACTAGCGGGGGGGCCTGGAGATACGCAGTATTTT
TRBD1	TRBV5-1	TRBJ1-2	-	CASSLEQGGYGYTF	TGCGCCAGCAGCTTGGAGCAGGGGGGCTATGGCTACACCTTC
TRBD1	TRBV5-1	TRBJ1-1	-	CASSPTGQGATEAFF	TGCGCCAGCAGCCCCACAGGACAGGGCGCCACTGAAGCTTTCTTT
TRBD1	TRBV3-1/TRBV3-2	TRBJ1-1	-	CASSPTLQGGAEAFF	TGTGCCAGCAGCCCGACCCTACAGGGGGGGGCTGAAGCTTTCTTT
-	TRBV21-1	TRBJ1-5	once	CASSKVRRAGPQNQPQHF	TGTGCCAGCAGCAAAGTTCGCAGGGCCGGCCCCCAAAATCAGCCCCAGCATTTT
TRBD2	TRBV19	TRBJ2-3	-	CASSTSNSGGLTDTQYF	TGTGCCAGTAGTACAAGCAATAGCGGGGGACTCACAGATACGCAGTATTTT
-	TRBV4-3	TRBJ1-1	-	CASSRGTLTEAFF	TGCGCCAGCAGCCGCGGGACGCTCACTGAAGCTTTCTTT
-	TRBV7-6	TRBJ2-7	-	CASSAGGAYEQYF	TGTGCCAGCAGCGCCGGCGGGGCCTACGAGCAGTACTTC
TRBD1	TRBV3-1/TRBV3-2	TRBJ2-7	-	CASSHGRQGEQYF	TGTGCCAGCAGCCATGGCAGACAGGGCGAGCAGTACTTC
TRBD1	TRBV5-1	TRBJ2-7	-	CASSGTGRYEQYF	TGCGCCAGCAGCGGGACAGGTCGCTACGAGCAGTACTTC
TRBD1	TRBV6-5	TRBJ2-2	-	CASRKGQGNTGELFF	TGTGCCAGCAGGAAGGGACAGGGGAACACCGGGGAGCTGTTTTTT
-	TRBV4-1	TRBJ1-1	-	CASSSPLAVNTEAFF	TGCGCCAGCAGCTCCCCCTTGGCGGTGAACACTGAAGCTTTCTTT
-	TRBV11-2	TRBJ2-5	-	CASSPHLATETQYF	TGTGCCAGCAGCCCTCACCTAGCTACGGAGACCCAGTACTTC
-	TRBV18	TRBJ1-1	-	CASSPFPGNTEAFF	TGTGCCAGCTCACCATTTCCCGGGAACACTGAAGCTTTCTTT
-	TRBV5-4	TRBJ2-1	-	CASSPQVPSYNEQFF	TGTGCCAGCAGCCCACAGGTTCCCTCCTACAATGAGCAGTTCTTC
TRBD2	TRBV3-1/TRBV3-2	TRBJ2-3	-	CASSQAGLVGGTDTQYF	TGTGCCAGCAGCCAAGCTGGACTAGTAGGGGGCACAGATACGCAGTATTTT
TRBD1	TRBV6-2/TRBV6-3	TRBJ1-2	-	CASRPGTVAYGYTF	TGTGCCAGCCGCCCAGGGACAGTGGCCTATGGCTACACCTTC
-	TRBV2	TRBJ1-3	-	CASIAQTGNTIYF	TGTGCCAGCATCGCACAGACGGGAAACACCATATATTTT
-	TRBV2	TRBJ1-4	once	CASSGSELFF	TGTGCCAGCAGTGGCTCGGAACTGTTTTTT
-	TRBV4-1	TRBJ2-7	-	CASSQGRAEEQYF	TGCGCCAGCAGCCAAGGGAGGGCCGAAGAGCAGTACTTC
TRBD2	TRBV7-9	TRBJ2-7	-	CASSLAWGSGVSYEQYF	TGTGCCAGCAGCTTAGCGTGGGGTAGCGGGGTTTCCTACGAGCAGTACTTC
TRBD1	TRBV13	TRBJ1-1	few	CASSEPTGDTEAFF	TGTGCCAGCAGCGAACCTACAGGGGACACTGAAGCTTTCTTT
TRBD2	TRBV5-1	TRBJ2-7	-	CASSLAGGRYEQYF	TGCGCCAGCAGCTTGGCGGGGGGAAGGTACGAGCAGTACTTC
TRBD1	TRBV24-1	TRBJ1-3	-	CATSGGTATGNTIYF	TGTGCCACCAGTGGGGGGACAGCTACTGGAAACACCATATATTTT
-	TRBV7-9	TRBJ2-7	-	CASSVQFPSYEQYF	TGTGCCAGCAGCGTCCAGTTCCCGTCCTACGAGCAGTACTTC
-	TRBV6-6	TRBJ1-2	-	CASSYDGGGTF	TGTGCCAGCAGTTACGATGGGGGGGGCACCTTC
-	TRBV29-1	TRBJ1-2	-	CSVVGNYYGYTF	TGCAGCGTTGTCGGGAATTACTATGGCTACACCTTC
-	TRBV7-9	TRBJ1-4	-	CASSTGQTEKLFF	TGTGCCAGCAGCACCGGACAGACTGAAAAACTGTTTTTT
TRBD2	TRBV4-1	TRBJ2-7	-	CASSQGLAGSYEQYF	TGCGCCAGCAGCCAAGGACTAGCGGGGTCCTACGAGCAGTACTTC
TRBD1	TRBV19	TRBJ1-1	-	CASRKYGSTGARTEAFF	TGTGCCAGCAGAAAATACGGGTCAACAGGGGCGAGGACTGAAGCTTTCTTT
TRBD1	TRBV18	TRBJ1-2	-	CASSPRPQGDGYTF	TGTGCCAGCTCACCACGTCCGCAGGGGGATGGCTACACCTTC
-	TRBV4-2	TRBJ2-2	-	CASSPLGRAGELFF	TGTGCCAGCAGCCCCCTTGGGCGGGCCGGGGAGCTGTTTTTT
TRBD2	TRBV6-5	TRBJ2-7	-	CASSYSASGSYEQYF	TGTGCCAGCAGTTACTCAGCTAGCGGCTCCTACGAGCAGTACTTC
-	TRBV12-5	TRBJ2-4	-	CASGGEVAKNIQYF	TGTGCTAGTGGTGGAGAGGTAGCCAAAAACATTCAGTACTTC
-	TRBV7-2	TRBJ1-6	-	CASSLTRLSRSINSPLHF	TGTGCCAGCAGCTTAACCCGGTTGTCGAGGTCAATAAATTCACCCCTCCACTTT
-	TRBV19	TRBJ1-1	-	CASSTPGLNTEAFF	TGTGCCAGTAGTACGCCCGGGTTGAACACTGAAGCTTTCTTT
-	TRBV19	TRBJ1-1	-	CASGYDRTGTEAFF	TGTGCCAGTGGATACGACAGAACAGGCACTGAAGCTTTCTTT
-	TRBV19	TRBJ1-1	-	CASSMLVNTEAFF	TGTGCCAGTAGTATGCTAGTGAACACTGAAGCTTTCTTT
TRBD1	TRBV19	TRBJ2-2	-	CASGGETGGTGELFF	TGTGCCAGTGGGGGCGAGACAGGGGGCACCGGGGAGCTGTTTTTT
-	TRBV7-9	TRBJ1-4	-	CASSPGLNEKLFF	TGTGCCAGCAGCCCGGGACTTAATGAAAAACTGTTTTTT
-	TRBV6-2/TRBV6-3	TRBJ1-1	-	CASSYSYYGTEAFF	TGTGCCAGCAGTTACTCGTATTACGGCACTGAAGCTTTCTTT
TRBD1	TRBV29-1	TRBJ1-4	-	CSVIWTGSGEKLFF	TGCAGCGTAATTTGGACAGGGAGTGGTGAAAAACTGTTTTTT
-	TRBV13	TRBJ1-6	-	CASRRRGTNSPLHF	TGTGCCAGCAGACGAAGGGGTACCAATTCACCCCTCCACTTT
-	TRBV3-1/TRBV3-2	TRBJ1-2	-	CASSQDAGANYGYTF	TGTGCCAGCAGCCAAGATGCGGGAGCTAACTATGGCTACACCTTC